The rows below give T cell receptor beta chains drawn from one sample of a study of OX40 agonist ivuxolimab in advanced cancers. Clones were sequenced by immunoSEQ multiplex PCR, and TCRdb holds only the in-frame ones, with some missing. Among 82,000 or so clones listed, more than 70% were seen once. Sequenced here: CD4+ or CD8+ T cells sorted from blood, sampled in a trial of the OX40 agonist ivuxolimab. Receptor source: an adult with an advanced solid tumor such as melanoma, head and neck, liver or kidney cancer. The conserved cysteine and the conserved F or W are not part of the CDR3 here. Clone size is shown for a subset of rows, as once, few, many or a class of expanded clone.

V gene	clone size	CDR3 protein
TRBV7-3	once	ASSLDGRSYEQY
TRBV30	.	AWGTGANTEAF
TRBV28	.	ASSLGGRRNSPLH
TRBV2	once	ASSEIGEQF
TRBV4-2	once	ASSQEALAGDEQF
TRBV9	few	ASSVGDTQY
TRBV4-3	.	ASSQGGTGIMEKLF
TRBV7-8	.	ASSLVGGQHTDTQY
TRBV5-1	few	ASSLGDRLFDEQY
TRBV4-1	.	ASSQDNRGGTEAF
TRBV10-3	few	AIKDGENTGELF
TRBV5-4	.	ASSSRVQETQY
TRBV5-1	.	ASSLAGDGEKLF
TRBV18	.	ASSPDVAYGYT
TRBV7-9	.	ASSLAAAGPQETQY
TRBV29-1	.	SVGGDRGWRQETQY
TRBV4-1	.	ASSPLVQETQY
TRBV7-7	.	ASSMGQGAPRDTGELF